This T cell receptor (beta chain) was captured in a study of T cell repertoires in cytomegalovirus infection. One entry per CDR3 protein, called by TCRdb with MiXCR from the reads. The sample shows some 350,000 distinct CDR3 sequences, 15% to 20% of them seen only once. V lost 0 bases and J lost 7, with 12 bases in between. The V gene's germline CDR1 is LGHNA and CDR2 YSLEER. The CDR3 runs to 14 residues. The TCR originated in a human donor in good health (CMV status not recorded). Some clones in this sample may be carry-over from other donors' samples. Sequenced input: PBMCs. This chain links TRBV4-3 with TRBJ1-2, with a tentative D call TRBD1 (5 bases). The CDR3 here is CASSQDMEGTGYTF. The CDR3 nucleotides read TGCGCCAGCAGCCAAGATATGGAGGGGACTGGCTACACCTTC.